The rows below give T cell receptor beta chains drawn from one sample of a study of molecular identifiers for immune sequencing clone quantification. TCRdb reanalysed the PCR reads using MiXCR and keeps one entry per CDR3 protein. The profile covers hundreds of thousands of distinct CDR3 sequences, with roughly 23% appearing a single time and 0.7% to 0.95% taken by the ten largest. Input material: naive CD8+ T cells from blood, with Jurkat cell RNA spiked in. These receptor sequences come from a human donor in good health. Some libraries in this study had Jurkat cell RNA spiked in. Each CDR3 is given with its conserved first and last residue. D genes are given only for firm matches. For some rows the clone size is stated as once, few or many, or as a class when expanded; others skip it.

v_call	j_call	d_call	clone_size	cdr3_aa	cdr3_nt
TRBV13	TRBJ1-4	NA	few	CASSPKGEWEKLFF	TGTGCCAGCAGCCCTAAGGGGGAATGGGAAAAACTGTTTTTT
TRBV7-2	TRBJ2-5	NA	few	CASTEGGLVGETQYF	TGTGCCAGCACCGAGGGGGGGCTAGTAGGAGAGACCCAGTACTTC
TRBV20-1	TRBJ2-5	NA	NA	CSARKYYGGKETQYF	TGCAGTGCTAGAAAATATTATGGGGGTAAAGAGACCCAGTACTTC
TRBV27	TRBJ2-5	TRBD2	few	CASLGSGQETQYF	TGTGCCAGCTTAGGTAGCGGGCAAGAGACCCAGTACTTC
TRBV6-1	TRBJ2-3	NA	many	CASSETTYPYF	TGTGCCAGCAGTGAAACAACCTACCCCTATTTT
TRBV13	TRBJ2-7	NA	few	CASSLQGSSEQYF	TGTGCCAGCAGCTTACAGGGGTCCAGCGAGCAGTACTTC
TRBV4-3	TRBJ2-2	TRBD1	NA	CASSQLIRQGDREAGELFF	TGCGCCAGCAGCCAATTAATCAGACAGGGGGATCGTGAGGCCGGGGAGCTGTTTTTT
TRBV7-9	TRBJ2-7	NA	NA	CASSFGGGYYEQYF	TGTGCCAGCAGCTTCGGCGGAGGATACTACGAGCAGTACTTC
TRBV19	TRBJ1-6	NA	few	CASSIGGNSPLHF	TGTGCCAGTAGTATTGGTGGGAATTCACCCCTCCACTTT
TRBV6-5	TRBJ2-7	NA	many	CASSYSSGVEQYF	TGTGCCAGCAGTTACTCGTCAGGGGTCGAGCAGTACTTC